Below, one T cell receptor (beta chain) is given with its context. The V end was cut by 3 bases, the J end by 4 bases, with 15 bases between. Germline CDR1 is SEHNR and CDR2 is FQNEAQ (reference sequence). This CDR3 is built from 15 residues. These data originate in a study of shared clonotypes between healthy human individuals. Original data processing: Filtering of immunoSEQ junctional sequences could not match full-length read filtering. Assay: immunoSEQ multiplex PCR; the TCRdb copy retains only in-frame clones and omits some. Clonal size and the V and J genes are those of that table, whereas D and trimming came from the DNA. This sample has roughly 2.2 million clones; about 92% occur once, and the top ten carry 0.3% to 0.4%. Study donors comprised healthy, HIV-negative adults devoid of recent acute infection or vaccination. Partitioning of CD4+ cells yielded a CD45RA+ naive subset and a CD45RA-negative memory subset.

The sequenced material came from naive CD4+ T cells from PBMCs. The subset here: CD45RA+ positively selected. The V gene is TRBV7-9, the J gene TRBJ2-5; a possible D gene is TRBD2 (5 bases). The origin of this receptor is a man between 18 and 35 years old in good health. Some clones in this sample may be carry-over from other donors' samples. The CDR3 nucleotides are TGTGCCAGCAGCTTCGGGGATCCGAGAGGAGAGACCCAGTACTTC. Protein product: CASSFGDPRGETQYF.